This T cell receptor beta chain was obtained from a study of blood T cell repertoires in COVID-19. Generated by immunoSEQ multiplex PCR, the TCRdb table keeps only in-frame clones and is missing some. The sample lists about 91,000 clones; 75% to 85% were seen once. Germline V gene data show CDR1 as SNHLY and CDR2 as FYNNEI. CDR3 size: 14 residues. Deletions cut 4 bases from V and 3 bases from J, with 12 bases between. Material: peripheral blood. The origin of this receptor is a man between 70 and 80 years old with acute or convalescent COVID-19. The chain has TRBV2 and TRBJ1-2; D is unclear. The chain's CDR3 is CASSVEGRDYGYTF. The CDR3 nucleotides read TGTGCCAGCAGTGTAGAAGGGAGGGACTATGGCTACACCTTC.